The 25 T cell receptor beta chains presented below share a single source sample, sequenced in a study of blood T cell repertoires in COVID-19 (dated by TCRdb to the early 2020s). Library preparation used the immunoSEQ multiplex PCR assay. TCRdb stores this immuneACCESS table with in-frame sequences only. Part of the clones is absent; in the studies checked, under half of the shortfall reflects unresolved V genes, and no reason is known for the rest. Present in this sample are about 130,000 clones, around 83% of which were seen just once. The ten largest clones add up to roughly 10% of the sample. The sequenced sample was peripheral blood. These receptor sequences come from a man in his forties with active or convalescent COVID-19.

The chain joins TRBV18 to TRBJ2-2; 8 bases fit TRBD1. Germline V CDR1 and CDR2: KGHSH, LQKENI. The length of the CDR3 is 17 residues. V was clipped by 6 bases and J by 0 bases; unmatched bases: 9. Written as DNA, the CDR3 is TGTGCCAGCTCTCCTACAGGGGGATCTTCGAACACCGGGGAGCTGTTTTTT. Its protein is CASSPTGGSSNTGELFF.

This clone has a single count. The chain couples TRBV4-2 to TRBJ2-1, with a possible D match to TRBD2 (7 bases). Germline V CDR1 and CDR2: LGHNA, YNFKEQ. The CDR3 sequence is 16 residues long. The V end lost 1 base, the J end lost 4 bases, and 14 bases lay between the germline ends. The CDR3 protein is CASSQGDGGRYNEQFF. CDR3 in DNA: TGTGCCAGCAGCCAAGGAGACGGGGGGCGATACAATGAGCAGTTCTTC.

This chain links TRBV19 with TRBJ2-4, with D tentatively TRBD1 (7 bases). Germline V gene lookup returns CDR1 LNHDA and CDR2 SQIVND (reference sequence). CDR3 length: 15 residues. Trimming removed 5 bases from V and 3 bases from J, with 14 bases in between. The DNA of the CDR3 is TGTGCCAGTAGTTTCGGGACAGCGGGCAAAAACATTCAGTACTTC. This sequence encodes CASSFGTAGKNIQYF.

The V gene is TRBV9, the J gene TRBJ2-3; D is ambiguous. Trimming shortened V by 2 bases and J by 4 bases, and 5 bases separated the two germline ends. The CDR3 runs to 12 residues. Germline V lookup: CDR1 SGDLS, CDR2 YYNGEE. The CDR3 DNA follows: TGTGCCAGCAGCGTTCTCTCAGATACGCAGTATTTT. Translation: CASSVLSDTQYF.

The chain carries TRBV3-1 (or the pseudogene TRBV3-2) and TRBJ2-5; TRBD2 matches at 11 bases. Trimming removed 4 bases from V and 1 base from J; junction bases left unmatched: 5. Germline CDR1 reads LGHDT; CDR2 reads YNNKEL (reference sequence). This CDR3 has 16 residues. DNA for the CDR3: TGTGCCAGCAGCCGTCGGACTAGCGGGCCCCAAGAGACCCAGTACTTC. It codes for CASSRRTSGPQETQYF.

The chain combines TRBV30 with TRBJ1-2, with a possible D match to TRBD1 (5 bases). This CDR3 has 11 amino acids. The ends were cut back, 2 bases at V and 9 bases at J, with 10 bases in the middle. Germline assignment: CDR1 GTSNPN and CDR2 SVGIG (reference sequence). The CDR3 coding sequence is TGTGCCTGGAGTCTTACAGGCCGCTACACCTTC. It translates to CAWSLTGRYTF.

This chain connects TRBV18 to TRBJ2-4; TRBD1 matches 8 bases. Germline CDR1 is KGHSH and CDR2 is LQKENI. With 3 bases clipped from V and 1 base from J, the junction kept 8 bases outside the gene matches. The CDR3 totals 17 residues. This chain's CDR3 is CASSPPTGVGAKNIQYF. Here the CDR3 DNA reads TGTGCCAGCTCACCGCCGACAGGGGTTGGGGCCAAAAACATTCAGTACTTC.

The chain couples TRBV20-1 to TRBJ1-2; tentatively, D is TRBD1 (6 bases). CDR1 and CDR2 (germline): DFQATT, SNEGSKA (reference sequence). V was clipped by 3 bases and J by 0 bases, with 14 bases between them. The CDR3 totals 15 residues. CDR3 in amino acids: CSASKTGHSNYGYTF. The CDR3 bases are TGCAGTGCTAGTAAAACGGGACACTCTAACTATGGCTACACCTTC.

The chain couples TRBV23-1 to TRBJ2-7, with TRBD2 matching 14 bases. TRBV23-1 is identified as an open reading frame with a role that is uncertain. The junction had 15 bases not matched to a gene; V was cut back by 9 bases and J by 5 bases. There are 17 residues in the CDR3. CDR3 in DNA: TGCGCCAGTAGACCCGGGACTAGCGGGGGCCCCCCCCACGAGCAGTACTTC. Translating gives CASRPGTSGGPPHEQYF.

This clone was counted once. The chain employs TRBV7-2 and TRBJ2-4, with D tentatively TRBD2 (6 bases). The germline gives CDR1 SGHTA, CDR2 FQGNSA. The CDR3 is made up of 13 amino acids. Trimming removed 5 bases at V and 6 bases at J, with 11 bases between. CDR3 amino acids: CASSATGGNIQYF. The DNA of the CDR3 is TGTGCCAGCAGCGCAACCGGGGGAAACATTCAGTACTTC.

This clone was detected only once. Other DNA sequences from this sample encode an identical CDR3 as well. This chain's CDR3 is CASSRRGGQETQYF. The CDR3 coding sequence is TGTGCCAGCAGCCGCCGGGGAGGCCAAGAGACCCAGTACTTC. The chain couples TRBV3-1 (or the pseudogene TRBV3-2) to TRBJ2-5; D possibly corresponds to TRBD2 (6 bases). This CDR3 comprises 14 residues. The ends were cut back, 4 bases at V and 1 base at J, with 10 bases in the middle. CDR1 and CDR2 (germline): LGHDT, YNNKEL (reference sequence).

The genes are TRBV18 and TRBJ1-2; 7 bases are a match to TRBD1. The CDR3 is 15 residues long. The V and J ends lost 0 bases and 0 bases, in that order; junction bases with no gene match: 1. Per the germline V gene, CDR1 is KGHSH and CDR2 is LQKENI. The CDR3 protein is CASSPPGTANYGYTF. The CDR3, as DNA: TGTGCCAGCTCACCACCAGGGACAGCTAACTATGGCTACACCTTC. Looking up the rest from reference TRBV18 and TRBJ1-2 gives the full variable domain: NAGVMQNPRHLVRRRGQEARLRCSPMKGHSHVYWYRQLPEEGLKFMVYLQKENIIDESGMPKERFSAEFPKEGPSILRIQQVVRGDSAAYFCASSPPGTANYGYTFGSGTRLTVV.

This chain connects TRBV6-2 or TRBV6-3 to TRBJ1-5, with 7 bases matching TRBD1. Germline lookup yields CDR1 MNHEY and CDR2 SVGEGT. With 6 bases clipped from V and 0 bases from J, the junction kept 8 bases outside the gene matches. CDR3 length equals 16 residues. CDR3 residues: CASSLTGEYSNQPQHF. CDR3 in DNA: TGTGCCAGCAGCCTTACAGGGGAATATAGCAATCAGCCCCAGCATTTT.

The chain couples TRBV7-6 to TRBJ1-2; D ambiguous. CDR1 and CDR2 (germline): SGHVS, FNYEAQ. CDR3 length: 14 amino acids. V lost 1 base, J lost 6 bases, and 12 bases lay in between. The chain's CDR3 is CASSLGGQVHGYTF. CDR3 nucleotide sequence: TGTGCCAGCAGCTTAGGAGGGCAGGTTCATGGCTACACCTTC.

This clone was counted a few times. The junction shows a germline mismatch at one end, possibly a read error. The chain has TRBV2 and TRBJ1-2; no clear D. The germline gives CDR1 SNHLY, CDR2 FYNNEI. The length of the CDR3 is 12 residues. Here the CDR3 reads CASSEAPYSYTF. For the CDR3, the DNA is TGTGCCAGCAGTGAAGCGCCCTATAGCTACACCTTC.

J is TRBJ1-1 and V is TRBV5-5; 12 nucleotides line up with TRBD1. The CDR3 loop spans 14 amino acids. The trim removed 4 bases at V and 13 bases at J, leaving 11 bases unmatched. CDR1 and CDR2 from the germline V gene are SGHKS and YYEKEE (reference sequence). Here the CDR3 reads CASSDTPGTGGDFF. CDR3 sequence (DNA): TGTGCCAGCAGCGACACTCCCGGGACAGGGGGCGATTTCTTT.

CDR3 sequence: CASSDPTRGGGEQYF. The CDR3 region has the DNA TGTGCCAGCAGCGATCCCACGCGGGGTGGTGGGGAGCAGTACTTC. The chain uses TRBV11-3 and TRBJ2-7; a possible D gene is TRBD2 (6 bases). V lost 5 bases and J lost 7, with 21 bases in between. The CDR3 runs to 15 residues. Germline V gene lookup returns CDR1 SGHNT and CDR2 YENEEA.

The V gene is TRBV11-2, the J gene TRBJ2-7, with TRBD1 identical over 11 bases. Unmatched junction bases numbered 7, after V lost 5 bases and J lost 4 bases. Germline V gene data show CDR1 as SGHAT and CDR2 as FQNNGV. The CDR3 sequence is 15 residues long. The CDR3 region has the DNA TGTGCCAGCAGCCCGTTAGGGACAGGGGGTTACGAGCAGTACTTC. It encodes CASSPLGTGGYEQYF.

CDR3 nucleotides: TGTGCCATCAGTGAAAGGGGGCAGGACGAGCAGTACTTC. Protein: CAISERGQDEQYF. This chain links TRBV10-3 with TRBJ2-7, with 7 bases fitting TRBD1. The CDR3 spans 13 residues. Unmatched junction bases numbered 4, after V lost 3 bases and J lost 5 bases. CDR1 is ENHRY and CDR2 is SYGVKD in the germline V gene.

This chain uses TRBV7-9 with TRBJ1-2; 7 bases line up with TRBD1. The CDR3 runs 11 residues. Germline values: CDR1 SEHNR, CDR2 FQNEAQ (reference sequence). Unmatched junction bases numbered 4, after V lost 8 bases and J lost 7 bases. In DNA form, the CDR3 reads TGTGCCAGCGGGGGACAGCCTGGCTACACCTTC. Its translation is CASGGQPGYTF. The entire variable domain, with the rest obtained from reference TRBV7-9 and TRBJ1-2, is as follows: DTGVSQNPRHKITKRGQNVTFRCDPISEHNRLYWYRQTLGQGPEFLTYFQNEAQLEKSRLLSDRFSAERPKGSFSTLEIQRTEQGDSAMYLCASGGQPGYTFGSGTRLTVV.

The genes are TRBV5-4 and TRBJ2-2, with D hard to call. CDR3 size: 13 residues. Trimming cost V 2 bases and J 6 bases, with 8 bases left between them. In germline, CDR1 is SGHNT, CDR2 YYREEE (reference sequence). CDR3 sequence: CASSFFRSGELFF. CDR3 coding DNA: TGTGCCAGCAGCTTTTTCAGGTCCGGGGAGCTGTTTTTT.

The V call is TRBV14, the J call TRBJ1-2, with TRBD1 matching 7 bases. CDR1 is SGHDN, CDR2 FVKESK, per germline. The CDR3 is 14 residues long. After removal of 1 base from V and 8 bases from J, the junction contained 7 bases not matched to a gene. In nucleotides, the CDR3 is TGTGCCAGCAGCCAAGGACAGGGTAGGATGGGCTACACCTTC. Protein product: CASSQGQGRMGYTF.

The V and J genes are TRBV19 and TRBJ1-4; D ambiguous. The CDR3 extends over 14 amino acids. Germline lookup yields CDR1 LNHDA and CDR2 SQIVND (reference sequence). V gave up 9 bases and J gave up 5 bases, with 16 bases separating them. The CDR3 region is CASQGRTLNEKLFF. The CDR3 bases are TGTGCCAGCCAAGGACGGACTTTAAATGAAAAACTGTTTTTT.

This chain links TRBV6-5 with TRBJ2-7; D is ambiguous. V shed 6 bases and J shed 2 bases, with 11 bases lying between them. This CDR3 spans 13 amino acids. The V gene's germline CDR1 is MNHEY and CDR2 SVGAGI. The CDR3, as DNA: TGTGCCAGCAGATATACGAGCCCCTACGAGCAGTACTTC. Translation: CASRYTSPYEQYF.

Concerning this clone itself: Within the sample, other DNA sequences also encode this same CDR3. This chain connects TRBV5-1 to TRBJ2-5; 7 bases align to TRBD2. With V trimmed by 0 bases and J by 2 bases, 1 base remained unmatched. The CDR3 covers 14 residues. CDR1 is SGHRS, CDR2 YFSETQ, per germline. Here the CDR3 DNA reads TGCGCCAGCAGCTTGGCCGGGGGGCAAGAGACCCAGTACTTC. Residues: CASSLAGGQETQYF.